This paragraph reports one T cell receptor (beta chain). Antigen: not known. Germline CDR1 is MDHEN and CDR2 is SYDVKM. With 9 bases removed from V and 9 bases from J, the gap between germline ends came to 9 bases. The CDR3 runs to 10 residues. Arm-PCR of CDR3 regions and iRepertoire HTBI primers were the basis on which TCR beta libraries were built. TCRdb fed the multiplex PCR reads into MiXCR, producing one record per CDR3 protein. The sample has 440,000 or so distinct CDR3 sequences, roughly 15% seen once. This entry belongs to a study of regulatory T cells in long-lasting Graves disease. Study outcomes and limitations: Repertoires from persistent disease leaned toward TRBV28, TRBJ1-2 and TRBJ2-5.

The time point is: newly diagnosed GD, antithyroid drugs for less than 3 months. PBMC RNA was the source of the TCR library. These data also formed part of another study, on T cells in Graves' hyperthyroidism and ophthalmopathy. That source reports: Onset of ophthalmopathy came a median approximately 6 months after the model predicted it.

The chain uses TRBV28 and TRBJ2-1; D unclear. The clonotype originates from a young woman with Graves disease. The starting material was peripheral blood mononuclear cells (PBMCs), obtained at new diagnosis, from a patient treated with antithyroid drugs. In DNA, the CDR3 is TGTGCCAGTGGCTTTGGTGAGCAGTTCTTC. It is translated as CASGFGEQFF.